This T cell receptor (beta chain) was sequenced for a study of T cells in Graves' hyperthyroidism and ophthalmopathy. The study's findings and limits: A model of 13 V-J features distinguished ophthalmopathy from stable hyperthyroidism.

This clonotype has a count of ten or more. As yet, its antigen is unknown. Germline V gene lookup returns CDR1 SNHLY and CDR2 FYNNEI. The CDR3 spans 15 residues. Trimming removed 1 base from V and 5 bases from J, with 12 bases in between. The diagnoses drew upon clinical symptoms, serum thyroxine and TRAb, thyroid ultrasound and orbital computed tomography. Amplified TCR beta CDR3 regions came from RNA transcripts. In the first-round RT-PCR of the TCR CDR3, the HTBI primer set was used. TCRdb redid the calling of the multiplex PCR reads with MiXCR, one entry per CDR3 protein. The sample has around 390,000 distinct CDR3 sequences, about 15% seen once.

Source material: blood. The chain is built from TRBV2 and TRBJ1-5; unclear D gene. This receptor was identified in a woman aged 25-40 years with Graves' ophthalmopathy. CDR3 protein: CASSEGASKYQPQHF. The CDR3 DNA follows: TGTGCCAGCAGTGAAGGGGCCTCGAAGTATCAGCCCCAGCATTTT.